The 10 T cell receptor beta chains presented below share a single source sample, sequenced in a study of cytomegalovirus exposure and HLA in healthy donors. Method: immunoSEQ multiplex PCR; TCRdb's copy keeps in-frame clones and lacks some. Of about 150,000 clones listed, roughly 90% are singletons. Sequencing was done on a sample of PBMCs. The receptors shown here come from a man in his late teens or twenties in good health and CMV-seropositive.

The V gene is TRBV7-8, the J gene TRBJ1-1; D is unresolved. Germline CDR1 SGHVS, CDR2 FQNEAQ. The CDR3 sequence is 12 residues long. V gave up 3 bases and J gave up 8 bases, with 10 bases separating them. The CDR3 DNA reads TGTGCCAGCAGCTTTAGCCGAAGGGAAGCTTTCTTT. It yields the protein CASSFSRREAFF.

This rearrangement joins TRBV5-4 to TRBJ2-2; TRBD1 matches at 9 bases. V shed 2 bases and J 5 bases; nucleotides not matched to a gene: 7. Germline CDR1 reads SGHNT; CDR2 reads YYREEE (reference sequence). The CDR3 contains 16 residues. CDR3 amino acids: CASSLPGQGRTGELFF. CDR3 nucleotide sequence: TGTGCCAGCAGCTTACCGGGACAGGGTAGAACCGGGGAGCTGTTTTTT.

V gene TRBV2 combines with J gene TRBJ1-5, with no clear D. V was clipped by 1 base and J by 6 bases, with 13 bases between them. Germline V CDR1 and CDR2: SNHLY, FYNNEI. The CDR3 is 15 amino acids. This CDR3 is CASSEGRVTVQPQHF. The CDR3 coding sequence is TGTGCCAGCAGTGAAGGGAGGGTAACTGTTCAGCCCCAGCATTTT.

J is TRBJ2-7 and V is TRBV15; D is perhaps TRBD1 (6 bases). The V gene's germline CDR1 is LNHNV and CDR2 YYDKDF (reference sequence). V was shortened by 3 bases and J by 3 bases, with 15 bases between the two germline ends. The CDR3 loop spans 15 amino acids. The CDR3 DNA sequence: TGTGCCACCAGCAGTGGCTCAGGGGAGAGCTACGAGCAGTACTTC. This codes for CATSSGSGESYEQYF.

CDR3 nucleotides: TGTGCCAGCAGCTCCCCGTTTGGGACAGCCAACTACGAGCAGTACTTC. The encoded protein is CASSSPFGTANYEQYF. The genes are TRBV14 and TRBJ2-7, with 7 positions matching TRBD1. CDR1 and CDR2 (germline): SGHDN, FVKESK. V dropped 5 bases and J dropped 3; count of bases not matched to a gene: 13. This CDR3 has 16 amino acids.

This rearrangement joins TRBV19 to TRBJ2-5, with D maybe TRBD2 (6 bases). Germline V CDR1 and CDR2: LNHDA, SQIVND (reference sequence). Deletions cut 4 bases from V and 7 bases from J, with 19 bases between. The CDR3 has 15 residues. CDR3 DNA: TGTGCCAGTAGTAAAGTTAGCGGACCCGTGGGGACCCAGTACTTC. It encodes CASSKVSGPVGTQYF.

The rearrangement links TRBV14 to TRBJ1-4; D unclear. With 0 bases removed from V and 2 bases from J, the gap between germline ends came to 10 bases. Germline V gene lookup returns CDR1 SGHDN and CDR2 FVKESK. The CDR3 has 16 amino acids. CDR3 DNA sequence: TGTGCCAGCAGCCAAGATCAGTGGCCTACTAATGAAAAACTGTTTTTT. Protein: CASSQDQWPTNEKLFF.

This clone came up once. The V and J genes are TRBV5-6 and TRBJ2-1; 9 nucleotides line up with TRBD2. V was clipped by 0 bases and J by 7 bases; unmatched bases: 5. The CDR3 length is 15 residues. CDR1 is SGHDT and CDR2 is YYEEEE in the germline V gene. The CDR3 loop reads CASSLVGLAKNEQFF. The CDR3 DNA is TGTGCCAGCAGCTTGGTGGGACTAGCTAAGAATGAGCAGTTCTTC.

V usage is TRBV15 and J usage is TRBJ2-1; maybe TRBD2 (6 bases). V dropped 3 bases and J dropped 1 base, with 10 bases sitting between them. The CDR3 covers 15 residues. Germline CDR1 reads LNHNV; CDR2 reads YYDKDF (reference sequence). CDR3 region: CATSREGLSYNEQFF. The CDR3 region has the DNA TGTGCCACCAGCAGGGAGGGCCTATCCTACAATGAGCAGTTCTTC.

The J gene is TRBJ1-1, the V gene TRBV4-1; D may be TRBD1 (5 bases). The CDR3 consists of 15 residues. Per the germline V gene, CDR1 is MGHRA and CDR2 is YSYEKL. V was clipped by 3 bases and J by 1 base, with 12 bases between them. The CDR3 here is CASSQGRAANTEAFF. The CDR3 DNA follows: TGCGCCAGCAGCCAGGGCAGGGCGGCGAACACTGAAGCTTTCTTT.